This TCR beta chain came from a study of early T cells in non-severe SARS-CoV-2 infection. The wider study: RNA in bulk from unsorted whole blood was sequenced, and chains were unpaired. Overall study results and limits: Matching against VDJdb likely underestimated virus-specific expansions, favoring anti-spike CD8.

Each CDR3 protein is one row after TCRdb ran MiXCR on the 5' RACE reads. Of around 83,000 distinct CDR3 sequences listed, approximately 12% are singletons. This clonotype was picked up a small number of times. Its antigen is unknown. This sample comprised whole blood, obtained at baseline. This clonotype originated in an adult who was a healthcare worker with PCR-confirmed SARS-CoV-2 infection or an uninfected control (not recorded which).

In DNA, the CDR3 is TGTGCCAGCAGCTTAGCCGGGACAGGAGCCGAGCAGTACTTC. Translated: CASSLAGTGAEQYF. The chain carries TRBV7-3 and TRBJ2-7, with TRBD1 identical over 8 bases. The V and J ends lost 2 bases and 6 bases, in that order; junction bases with no gene match: 6. This CDR3 is 14 amino acids long. Germline V gives CDR1 SGHTA, CDR2 FQGTGA. Using reference TRBV7-3 and TRBJ2-7 for the parts outside the CDR3, the full variable domain is GAGVSQTPSNKVTEKGKYVELRCDPISGHTALYWYRQSLGQGPEFLIYFQGTGAADDSGLPNDRFFAVRPEGSVSTLKIQRTERGDSAVYLCASSLAGTGAEQYFGPGTRLTVT.